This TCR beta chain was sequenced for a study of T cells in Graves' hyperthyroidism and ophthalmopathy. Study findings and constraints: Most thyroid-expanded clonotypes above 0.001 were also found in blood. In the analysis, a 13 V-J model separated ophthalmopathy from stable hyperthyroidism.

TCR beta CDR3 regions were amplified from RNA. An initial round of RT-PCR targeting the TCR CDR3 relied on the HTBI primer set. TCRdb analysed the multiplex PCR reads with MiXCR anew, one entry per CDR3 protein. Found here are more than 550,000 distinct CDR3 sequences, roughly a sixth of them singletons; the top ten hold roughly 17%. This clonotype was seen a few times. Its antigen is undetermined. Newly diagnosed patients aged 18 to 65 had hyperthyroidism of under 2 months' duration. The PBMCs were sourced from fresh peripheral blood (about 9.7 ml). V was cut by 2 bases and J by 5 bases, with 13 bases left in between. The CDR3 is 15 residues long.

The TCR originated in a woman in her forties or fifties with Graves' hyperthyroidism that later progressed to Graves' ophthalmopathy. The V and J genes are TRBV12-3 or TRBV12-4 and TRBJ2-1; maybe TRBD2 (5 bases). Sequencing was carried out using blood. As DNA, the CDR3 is TGTGCCAGCAGTTTACCAACGGGGAGACACAATGAGCAGTTCTTC. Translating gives CASSLPTGRHNEQFF.